This TCR beta chain is drawn from a study of shared T cell receptors in the human thymus. Generated by immunoSEQ multiplex PCR, the TCRdb table keeps only in-frame clones and is missing some. Among hundreds of thousands of clones listed, over 75% were seen once. These data were also filed under a second study, of human thymus T cells. That paper notes: Corrective heart surgery yielded the resections from which the thymus tissue came. Seemingly biased V and J gene usage marked thymic and blood repertoires. Related reports documented highly overlapping thymic repertoires among unrelated individuals.

The receptor comes from a boy younger than two with a congenital heart defect. Sequencing was performed on thymocytes.

The DNA for the CDR3 is TGCGCCAGCAGCTTGGCCTACCCTAGCGGCCCCCTCCACGAGCAGTACTTC. Translation gives CASSLAYPSGPLHEQYF. The J gene is TRBJ2-7, the V gene TRBV5-1, with 7 bases that match TRBD2. CDR1 is SGHRS, CDR2 YFSETQ, per germline. V lost 0 bases to trimming and J lost 5 bases; unmatched junction nucleotides: 14. The CDR3 is 17 residues long. Full variable domain (missing parts from reference TRBV5-1 and TRBJ2-7): KAGVTQTPRYLIKTRGQQVTLSCSPISGHRSVSWYQQTPGQGLQFLFEYFSETQRNKGNFPGRFSGRQFSNSRSEMNVSTLELGDSALYLCASSLAYPSGPLHEQYFGPGTRLTVT.